This is a list of T cell receptor beta chains from one sample in a study of technical replicates of blood from a handful of donors. Only in-frame clones appear in the TCRdb table, and some are missing; sequencing was by immunoSEQ multiplex PCR. The sample contains tens of thousands of clones, around 94% of which appear only once. The sample was T cells isolated from PBMCs. The receptors were gathered from a human donor in good health. Both conserved end residues are part of each CDR3. D genes are given only for firm matches. Clone size is shown for a subset of rows, as once, few, many or a class of expanded clone.

clone size	V gene	D gene	J gene	CDR3 protein	CDR3 DNA
-	TRBV4-1	-	TRBJ1-2	CASSQVAGVNYGYTF	TGCGCCAGCAGCCAAGTGGCCGGGGTTAACTATGGCTACACCTTC
once	TRBV10-3	-	TRBJ2-1	CAIGAGNEQFF	TGTGCCATCGGGGCGGGGAATGAGCAGTTCTTC
-	TRBV30	-	TRBJ1-2	CAWTTGGYGYTF	TGTGCCTGGACTACTGGCGGGTATGGCTACACCTTC
-	TRBV19	TRBD1	TRBJ2-3	CASMKGQGATDTQYF	TGTGCCAGTATGAAAGGGCAGGGGGCAACAGATACGCAGTATTTT
-	TRBV29-1	TRBD1	TRBJ1-1	CGTGGMNTEAFF	TGCGGAACAGGGGGAATGAACACTGAAGCTTTCTTT
-	TRBV30	-	TRBJ1-5	CAWSETRGIGQPQHF	TGTGCCTGGAGTGAAACAAGGGGGATAGGTCAGCCCCAGCATTTT
-	TRBV11-3	-	TRBJ2-5	CASSSSLTLQETQYF	TGTGCCAGCAGCTCGTCCTTGACTCTCCAAGAGACCCAGTACTTC
-	TRBV5-4	-	TRBJ2-5	CASSPGQETQYF	TGTGCCAGCAGCCCGGGCCAAGAGACCCAGTACTTC
-	TRBV2	TRBD2	TRBJ2-7	CASSELAGDLYEQYF	TGTGCCAGCAGTGAGCTAGCGGGAGACCTCTACGAGCAGTACTTC
-	TRBV27	-	TRBJ2-7	CASSLGGEQYF	TGTGCCAGCAGTTTGGGGGGCGAGCAGTACTTC
once	TRBV6-6	-	TRBJ1-2	CASTRAGNYGYTF	TGTGCCAGCACCCGAGCAGGGAACTATGGCTACACCTTC
-	TRBV7-2	TRBD2	TRBJ2-5	CASSASRVSGLQETQYF	TGTGCCAGCAGCGCAAGTAGGGTTAGCGGGTTGCAAGAGACCCAGTACTTC
-	TRBV7-9	-	TRBJ2-5	CASSLRQGLRETQYF	TGTGCCAGCAGCCTCCGGCAGGGTTTGAGAGAGACCCAGTACTTC
-	TRBV4-2	TRBD1	TRBJ1-2	CASSQEQGNYGYTF	TGTGCCAGCAGCCAAGAACAGGGGAACTATGGCTACACCTTC
-	TRBV7-2	-	TRBJ1-1	CASSLREVTTEAFF	TGTGCCAGCAGCCTCAGGGAGGTAACCACTGAAGCTTTCTTT
-	TRBV29-1	TRBD1	TRBJ2-7	CSVGRTGNEQYF	TGCAGCGTCGGAAGGACAGGGAACGAGCAGTACTTC
once	TRBV5-1	TRBD1	TRBJ1-4	CASSDTQGANEKLFF	TGCGCCAGCAGCGACACCCAGGGGGCTAATGAAAAACTGTTTTTT
-	TRBV7-3	TRBD2	TRBJ2-1	CASSLTVSSGNPYNEQFF	TGTGCCAGCAGCTTAACGGTTTCGAGCGGGAACCCCTACAATGAGCAGTTCTTC